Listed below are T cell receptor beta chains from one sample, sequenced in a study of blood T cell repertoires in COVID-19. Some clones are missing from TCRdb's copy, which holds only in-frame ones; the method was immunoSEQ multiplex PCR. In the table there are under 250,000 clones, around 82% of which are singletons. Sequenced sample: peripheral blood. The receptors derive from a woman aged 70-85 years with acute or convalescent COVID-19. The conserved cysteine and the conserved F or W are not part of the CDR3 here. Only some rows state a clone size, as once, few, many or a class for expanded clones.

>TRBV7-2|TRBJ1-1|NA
ASSLGTGGTTEAF
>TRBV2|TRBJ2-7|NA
ASSEAGDSY
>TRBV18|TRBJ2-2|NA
ASSRQLNTGELF
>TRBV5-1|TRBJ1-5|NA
ASSYGGANQPQH
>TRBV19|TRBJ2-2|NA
ASISTSRDRSTGELF
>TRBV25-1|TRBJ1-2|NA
ASSEEGSKGYT
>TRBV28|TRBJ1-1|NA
ASSLGGSMNTEAF
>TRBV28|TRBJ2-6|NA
ASSLTGSGANVLT
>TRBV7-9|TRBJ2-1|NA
ASSPTGVSSVIGGNEQF
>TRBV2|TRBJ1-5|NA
ASRGGQGANQPQH
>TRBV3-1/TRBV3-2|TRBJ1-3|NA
ASSQGQISGNTIY
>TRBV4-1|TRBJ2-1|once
ASSHTGTGTYNEQF
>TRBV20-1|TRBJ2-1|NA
SASSGGGDDEQF
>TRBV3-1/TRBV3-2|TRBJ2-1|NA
ASSQVGLAGEQF
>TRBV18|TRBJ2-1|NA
ASNPGLAAVEQF
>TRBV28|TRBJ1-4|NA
ASRGVPNEKLF
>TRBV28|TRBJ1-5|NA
AIQGAGNQPQH
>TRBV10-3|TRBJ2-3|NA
AINTGTSGRAFTDTQY
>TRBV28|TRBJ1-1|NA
ASRPQVNTEAF
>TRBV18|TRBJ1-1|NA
ASSPGLNTEAF
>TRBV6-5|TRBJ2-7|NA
ASISLQGSYEQY
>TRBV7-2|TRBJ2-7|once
ASSLKRYEQY
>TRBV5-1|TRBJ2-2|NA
ASKGTALVGELF
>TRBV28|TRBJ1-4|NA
AIQHATGTNEKLF
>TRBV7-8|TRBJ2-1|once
ASSLGTGNEQF
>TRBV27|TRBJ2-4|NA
ASSFIVAKNIQY
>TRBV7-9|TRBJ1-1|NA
ASSLGGGYEAF
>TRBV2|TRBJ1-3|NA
ASSEEGLGNTIY
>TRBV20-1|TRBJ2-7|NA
SARLGGEQY
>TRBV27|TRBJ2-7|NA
ASSFWHLIYEQY
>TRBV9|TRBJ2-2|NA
ASSAPGRTGSGRVNGELF
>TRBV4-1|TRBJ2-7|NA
ASSRTRDDEQY
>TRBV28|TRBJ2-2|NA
ASSSSRAQNTGELF
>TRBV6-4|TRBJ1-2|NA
ASSPRGSYGYT
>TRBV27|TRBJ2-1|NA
ASSLGLAGRNEQF